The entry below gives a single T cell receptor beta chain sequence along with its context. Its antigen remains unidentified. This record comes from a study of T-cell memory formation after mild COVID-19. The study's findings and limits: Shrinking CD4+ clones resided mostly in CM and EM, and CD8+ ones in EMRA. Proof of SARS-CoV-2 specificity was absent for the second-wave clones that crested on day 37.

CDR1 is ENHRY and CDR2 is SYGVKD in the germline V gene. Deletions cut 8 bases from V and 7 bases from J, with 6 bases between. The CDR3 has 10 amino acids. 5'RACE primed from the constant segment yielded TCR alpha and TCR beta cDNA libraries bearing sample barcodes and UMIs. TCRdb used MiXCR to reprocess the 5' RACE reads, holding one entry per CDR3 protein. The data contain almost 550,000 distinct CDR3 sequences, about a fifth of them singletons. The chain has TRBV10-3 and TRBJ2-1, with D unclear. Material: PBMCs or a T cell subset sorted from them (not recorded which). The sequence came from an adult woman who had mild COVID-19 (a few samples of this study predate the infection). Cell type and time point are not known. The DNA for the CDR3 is TGTGCCATCGGCGGAAATGAGCAGTTCTTC. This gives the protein CAIGGNEQFF.